This TCR beta chain was documented in a study of blood T cell repertoires in COVID-19. The wider study: Material from acute and convalescent COVID-19 was sourced from the United States, Italy and Spain.

Assay: immunoSEQ multiplex PCR; the TCRdb copy retains only in-frame clones and omits some. The sample holds 200,000 to 250,000 clones, around 84% seen once. V gave up 0 bases and J gave up 2 bases, with 11 bases separating them. CDR1 and CDR2 from the germline V gene are SGHRS and YFSETQ. There are 16 residues in the CDR3. The chain carries TRBV5-1 and TRBJ1-4, with a weak D call TRBD1 (5 bases). The clonotype originates from an elderly woman with COVID-19, enrolled during active disease. Source material: peripheral blood. The CDR3 reads CASSLGDGGTNEKLFF. The CDR3 DNA sequence: TGCGCCAGCAGCTTGGGCGACGGGGGTACTAATGAAAAACTGTTTTTT.